What follows are 26 T cell receptor beta chains derived from one specimen sequenced in a study of blood T cell repertoires in COVID-19. The table came from immunoSEQ multiplex PCR; TCRdb's copy has only in-frame clones and leaves some out. There are under 200,000 clones in the sample; about 85% occur only once, and around 9.8% lies in the top ten. Sequenced sample: peripheral blood. The receptors stem from a woman of 80 years or more with acute or convalescent COVID-19.

The V gene is TRBV5-1, the J gene TRBJ1-2; 10 nucleotides match TRBD1. The CDR3 has 15 amino acids. The germline V gene encodes CDR1 SGHRS and CDR2 YFSETQ. V gave up 4 bases and J gave up 6 bases; unmatched junction bases: 9. CDR3 protein: CASSLAPGQGNGYTF. The CDR3, as DNA: TGCGCCAGCAGCCTAGCTCCGGGACAGGGGAATGGCTACACCTTC. Combining the CDR3 with reference TRBV5-1 and TRBJ1-2 gives the whole variable domain KAGVTQTPRYLIKTRGQQVTLSCSPISGHRSVSWYQQTPGQGLQFLFEYFSETQRNKGNFPGRFSGRQFSNSRSEMNVSTLELGDSALYLCASSLAPGQGNGYTFGSGTRLTVV.

The CDR3 nucleotides read TGTGCCAGCAGCTTAGAAATGAGTGGGGCTAGCTCTGGAAACACCATATATTTT. Translated: CASSLEMSGASSGNTIYF. The chain carries TRBV7-2 and TRBJ1-3, with D tentatively TRBD1 (5 bases). Germline assignment: CDR1 SGHTA and CDR2 FQGNSA. V was clipped by 1 base and J by 0 bases, with 16 bases between them. CDR3 length: 18 residues.

The chain employs TRBV18 and TRBJ2-1; 11 bases are shared with TRBD1. The CDR3 length is 17 residues. The trim removed 4 bases at V and 9 bases at J, leaving 14 bases unmatched. Germline-derived CDR1 and CDR2 are KGHSH and LQKENI. The CDR3 DNA sequence: TGTGCCAGCTCACTGCGGCCCGGACAGGGGGCAACATCTGAGCAGTTCTTC. Its translation: CASSLRPGQGATSEQFF.

The chain is built from TRBV6-4 and TRBJ1-1, with D uncertain. Between the trimmed V and J ends, which lost 6 bases and 7 bases, there was a span of 18 bases. This CDR3 has 14 amino acids. The V gene's germline CDR1 is MRHNA and CDR2 SNTAGT. CDR3 bases: TGTGCCAGCAGCGAGGCCCCCAGCCTGGGTGAAGCTTTCTTT. It specifies CASSEAPSLGEAFF.

The rearrangement links TRBV5-4 to TRBJ2-3, with D perhaps TRBD2 (7 bases). CDR1 and CDR2 (germline): SGHNT, YYREEE (reference sequence). The ends were cut back, 6 bases at V and 2 bases at J, with 13 bases in the middle. This CDR3 contains 14 residues. CDR3 bases: TGTGCCAGCACCCCTCGGGGGGCCACAGATACGCAGTATTTT. Amino acids: CASTPRGATDTQYF.

V is TRBV7-2 and J is TRBJ2-1; 12 bases map to TRBD2. This CDR3 has 15 amino acids. J was trimmed by 6 bases and V by 5 bases; bases with no gene match: 5. Germline CDR1 and CDR2: SGHTA and FQGNSA. The DNA for the CDR3 is TGTGCCAGCAGCACCACTAGCGGGAGGTCCAATGAGCAGTTCTTC. Translated: CASSTTSGRSNEQFF.

The J gene is TRBJ2-6, the V gene TRBV5-6; tentatively, D is TRBD1 (5 bases). CDR1 is SGHDT, CDR2 YYEEEE, per germline. Deletions cut 1 base from V and 0 bases from J, with 8 bases between. This CDR3 has 16 residues. CDR3 region: CASSLSGNSGANVLTF. Written as DNA, the CDR3 is TGTGCCAGCAGCTTGTCAGGGAACTCTGGGGCCAACGTCCTGACTTTC. Complete variable domain (other parts from reference TRBV5-6 and TRBJ2-6): DAGVTQSPTHLIKTRGQQVTLRCSPKSGHDTVSWYQQALGQGPQFIFQYYEEEERQRGNFPDRFSGHQFPNYSSELNVNALLLGDSALYLCASSLSGNSGANVLTFGAGSRLTVL.

The chain has TRBV6-2 or TRBV6-3 and TRBJ1-5, with no clear D. This CDR3 region has 14 residues. V lost 5 bases, J lost 6 bases, and 14 bases lay in between. Germline CDR1 reads MNHEY; CDR2 reads SVGEGT. The CDR3 region is CASSEPGVGQPQHF. The CDR3 region has the DNA TGTGCCAGCAGTGAGCCCGGGGTGGGTCAGCCCCAGCATTTT.

The genes are TRBV10-3 and TRBJ1-5; TRBD1 is a possible D gene (6 bases). Trimming took off 4 bases at V and 1 base at J, with 8 bases between the two ends. The CDR3 loop spans 14 amino acids. Germline loops: CDR1 ENHRY, CDR2 SYGVKD. The CDR3 protein is CAISGDISNQPQHF. The CDR3 DNA is TGTGCCATCAGTGGGGACATAAGCAATCAGCCCCAGCATTTT.

This sequence joins TRBV11-3 and TRBJ2-1; 8 bases are shared with TRBD2. The CDR3 sequence is 16 residues long. With 1 base clipped from V and 2 bases from J, the junction kept 4 bases outside the gene matches. The V gene's germline CDR1 is SGHNT and CDR2 YENEEA. The CDR3 nucleotides read TGTGCCAGCAGCTTAGGCCGAGCGGGGGCCTACAATGAGCAGTTCTTC. Translated: CASSLGRAGAYNEQFF.

This chain uses TRBV19 with TRBJ1-1; D unresolved. The CDR3 spans 15 residues. Trimming cost V 7 bases and J 1 base, with 16 bases left between them. CDR1 and CDR2 from the germline V gene are LNHDA and SQIVND (reference sequence). The CDR3 sequence: CASIHWAAPNTEAFF. The DNA of the CDR3 is TGTGCCAGTATTCACTGGGCAGCTCCGAACACTGAAGCTTTCTTT.

In the case of this clone: Other nucleotide sequences from this sample produce the same CDR3. The V and J genes are TRBV18 and TRBJ1-2, with D perhaps TRBD1 (5 bases). Germline CDR1 KGHSH, CDR2 LQKENI. The CDR3 has 13 residues. Trimming removed 1 base from V and 2 bases from J, with 5 bases in between. The CDR3 DNA reads TGTGCCAGCTCACCACAGGGGAACTATGGCTACACCTTC. It is translated as CASSPQGNYGYTF.

This chain connects TRBV2 to TRBJ2-7, with 8 bases aligning to TRBD1. The CDR3 totals 15 residues. The J segment lost 6 bases and the V segment lost 2 bases, leaving 9 bases of the junction unmatched. Germline CDR1 SNHLY, CDR2 FYNNEI. The CDR3 DNA is TGTGCCAGCAGTGAAAAGAGACAGGGGACCCCCGAGCAGTACTTC. It translates to CASSEKRQGTPEQYF.

The V call is TRBV6-1, the J call TRBJ1-6; unclear D gene. Trimming took 3 bases from V and 9 from J, leaving 12 bases between them. The CDR3 runs to 14 residues. CDR1 is MNHNS and CDR2 is SASEGT in the germline V gene. CDR3 loop: CASSDLGAGSPLHF. Here the CDR3 DNA reads TGTGCCAGCAGTGATCTGGGAGCAGGTTCACCCCTCCACTTT.

This chain links TRBV18 with TRBJ1-2; TRBD1 matches at 10 bases. The germline V gene encodes CDR1 KGHSH and CDR2 LQKENI. V lost 6 bases and J lost 4; bases outside the gene matches: 11. This CDR3 region has 16 residues. CDR3 sequence (DNA): TGTGCCAGCTCCAACCAGAGGGACAGGGGAAGCTATGGCTACACCTTC. Translating it yields CASSNQRDRGSYGYTF.

This chain uses TRBV2 with TRBJ2-6; TRBD2 agrees at 9 bases. V gave up 7 bases and J gave up 0 bases; unmatched junction bases: 4. The CDR3 spans 16 residues. Germline-derived CDR1 and CDR2 are SNHLY and FYNNEI. The CDR3: CASTVRGGSGANVLTF. DNA of the CDR3: TGTGCCAGCACGGTGCGGGGGGGCTCTGGGGCCAACGTCCTGACTTTC.

V is TRBV18 and J is TRBJ2-7, with 11 bases that match TRBD2. The V and J ends lost 6 bases and 3 bases, in that order; junction bases with no gene match: 7. Germline loops: CDR1 KGHSH, CDR2 LQKENI. The CDR3 length is 15 residues. The CDR3 sequence is CASSSSLAGGYEQYF. CDR3 nucleotide sequence: TGTGCCAGCTCCTCCTCCCTAGCGGGGGGCTACGAGCAGTACTTC. Together with reference TRBV18 and TRBJ2-7, the CDR3 gives the full variable domain: NAGVMQNPRHLVRRRGQEARLRCSPMKGHSHVYWYRQLPEEGLKFMVYLQKENIIDESGMPKERFSAEFPKEGPSILRIQQVVRGDSAAYFCASSSSLAGGYEQYFGPGTRLTVT.

This clone was seen just once. The same CDR3 arises from other DNA sequences in this sample as well. J is TRBJ1-2 and V is TRBV7-2; 12 bases are shared with TRBD1. V was pared by 4 bases and J by 8 bases, with 5 bases of the junction left unmatched. The CDR3 is made up of 14 amino acids. Germline CDR1 SGHTA, CDR2 FQGNSA. The CDR3 region has the DNA TGTGCCAGCAGCTCGGGACAGGGGGCGAAAGGCTACACCTTC. Amino acid sequence: CASSSGQGAKGYTF.

A remark on this clone: Other DNA variants within this sample encode the same CDR3. The chain joins TRBV18 to TRBJ1-5; D gene unclear. Germline V gives CDR1 KGHSH, CDR2 LQKENI. Trimming took 6 bases from V and 7 from J, leaving 13 bases between them. This CDR3 has 13 amino acids. CDR3 residues: CASSPGGSQPQHF. The CDR3, as DNA: TGTGCCAGCTCCCCCGGCGGGAGCCAGCCCCAGCATTTT.

This chain connects TRBV7-8 to TRBJ2-5; possibly TRBD1 for D (5 bases). CDR1 and CDR2 from the germline V gene are SGHVS and FQNEAQ. The CDR3 sequence is 14 residues long. With 1 base removed from V and 6 bases from J, the gap between germline ends came to 12 bases. The CDR3 DNA follows: TGTGCCAGCAGCTTAGAGGGGAAGAGAAAGACCCAGTACTTC. Translation: CASSLEGKRKTQYF.

The V call is TRBV30, the J call TRBJ2-7; TRBD2 matches at 7 bases. Germline CDR1 is GTSNPN and CDR2 is SVGIG (reference sequence). Losses at the gene ends were 1 base for V and 3 bases for J; bases not matched to a gene: 6. CDR3 length: 14 amino acids. The CDR3 loop reads CAWSGTGGYYEQYF. The CDR3 DNA reads as TGTGCCTGGAGTGGGACGGGAGGCTACTACGAGCAGTACTTC.

The chain couples TRBV6-5 to TRBJ1-1; 12 nucleotides agree with TRBD1. Germline V gene lookup returns CDR1 MNHEY and CDR2 SVGAGI. The V gene end was trimmed by 8 bases and the J gene end by 5 bases; junction bases not matched to a gene: 3. The CDR3 runs to 13 residues. The CDR3 loop is CASPGQGATEAFF. The CDR3, as DNA: TGTGCCAGCCCGGGACAGGGGGCAACTGAAGCTTTCTTT.

Only one count was recorded for this clone. The rearrangement uses TRBV6-5 and TRBJ1-4; the D gene is possibly TRBD1 (6 bases). The length of the CDR3 is 14 residues. CDR1 and CDR2 (germline): MNHEY, SVGAGI. The V gene lost 6 bases and the J gene lost 8 bases, with 16 bases spanning the gap. The CDR3 protein is CASSPEPQGEKLFF. CDR3 bases: TGTGCCAGCAGCCCCGAGCCTCAGGGGGAAAAACTGTTTTTT.

The chain uses TRBV14 and TRBJ2-7; 10 bases agree with TRBD1. The CDR3 is made up of 15 amino acids. Germline loops: CDR1 SGHDN, CDR2 FVKESK. The V gene end was trimmed by 4 bases and the J gene end by 0 bases; junction bases not matched to a gene: 3. Here the CDR3 reads CASSPGTGVSYEQYF. CDR3 coding DNA: TGTGCCAGCAGCCCTGGGACAGGGGTCTCCTACGAGCAGTACTTC.

The chain employs TRBV12-5 and TRBJ1-1; no reliable D call. The V gene's germline CDR1 is LGHNT and CDR2 FRNRAP. This CDR3 region has 14 residues. The V gene lost 5 bases and the J gene lost 0 bases, with 10 bases spanning the gap. This chain's CDR3 is CASGRGRMNTEAFF. CDR3 coding DNA: TGTGCTAGTGGTCGTGGGAGAATGAACACTGAAGCTTTCTTT.

This clone was counted a single time. V usage is TRBV9 and J usage is TRBJ2-3; D remains ambiguous. The length of the CDR3 is 15 residues. CDR1 is SGDLS and CDR2 is YYNGEE in the germline V gene. Trimming removed 3 bases from V and 1 base from J, with 12 bases in between. The CDR3 reads CASSETVIRTDTQYF. In DNA, the CDR3 is TGTGCCAGCAGCGAAACGGTCATACGCACAGATACGCAGTATTTT. Drawing the rest from reference TRBV9 and TRBJ2-3, the complete variable domain is DSGVTQTPKHLITATGQRVTLRCSPRSGDLSVYWYQQSLDQGLQFLIQYYNGEERAKGNILERFSAQQFPDLHSELNLSSLELGDSALYFCASSETVIRTDTQYFGPGTRLTVL.